Listed below are T cell receptor beta chains from one sample, sequenced in a study of OX40 agonist ivuxolimab in advanced cancers. TCRdb keeps only in-frame clones here, not all; method: immunoSEQ multiplex PCR. Here the sample spans tens of thousands of clones, about 88% being singletons. Sample: CD4+ or CD8+ T cells sorted from blood, taken in a trial of the OX40 agonist ivuxolimab. These receptors originate from an adult with an advanced solid tumor such as melanoma, head and neck, liver or kidney cancer. Each CDR3 is given with its conserved first and last residue. A D gene is named only where the DNA matches it firmly. The size of a clone is reported for some rows only, either as once, few or many, or as a class for expanded clones.

j_call: TRBJ2-5
clone_size: .
d_call: TRBD2
v_call: TRBV9
cdr3_aa: CASSGLAGAQETQYF
cdr3_nt: TGTGCCAGCAGCGGGCTAGCGGGGGCGCAAGAGACCCAGTACTTC

j_call: TRBJ2-1
clone_size: .
d_call: .
v_call: TRBV6-6
cdr3_aa: CASQSSGREQFF
cdr3_nt: TGTGCCAGCCAGAGTAGCGGTCGAGAGCAGTTCTTC

j_call: TRBJ1-5
clone_size: .
d_call: .
v_call: TRBV28
cdr3_aa: CASSLWRDSNQPQHF
cdr3_nt: TGTGCCAGCAGTTTATGGCGGGATAGCAATCAGCCCCAGCATTTT

j_call: TRBJ2-5
clone_size: .
d_call: .
v_call: TRBV20-1
cdr3_aa: CSASRESQYF
cdr3_nt: TGCAGTGCTAGTAGGGAGTCCCAGTACTTC

j_call: TRBJ1-2
clone_size: .
d_call: .
v_call: TRBV6-5
cdr3_aa: CASSYSSGVPNYGYTF
cdr3_nt: TGTGCCAGCAGTTACTCCTCTGGAGTCCCTAACTATGGCTACACCTTC

j_call: TRBJ2-7
clone_size: .
d_call: TRBD1
v_call: TRBV28
cdr3_aa: CASSLGGTGAYEQYF
cdr3_nt: TGTGCCAGCAGTTTAGGTGGGACAGGGGCCTACGAGCAGTACTTC

j_call: TRBJ1-1
clone_size: .
d_call: .
v_call: TRBV5-6
cdr3_aa: CASSLAGGYNTEAFF
cdr3_nt: TGTGCCAGCAGCTTGGCGGGAGGGTACAACACTGAAGCTTTCTTT

j_call: TRBJ1-2
clone_size: .
d_call: .
v_call: TRBV5-1
cdr3_aa: CASSLWTPASSYGYTF
cdr3_nt: TGCGCCAGCAGCTTGTGGACCCCCGCGTCCTCCTATGGCTACACCTTC

j_call: TRBJ2-1
clone_size: .
d_call: TRBD2
v_call: TRBV2
cdr3_aa: CASSAGGTYEQFF
cdr3_nt: TGTGCCAGCAGTGCGGGGGGTACATATGAGCAGTTCTTC

j_call: TRBJ2-1
clone_size: .
d_call: TRBD1
v_call: TRBV5-1
cdr3_aa: CASTGQGYNEQFF
cdr3_nt: TGCGCCAGCACGGGACAGGGCTATAATGAGCAGTTCTTC

j_call: TRBJ1-1
clone_size: .
d_call: .
v_call: TRBV5-1
cdr3_aa: CASSGGGQNTEAFF
cdr3_nt: TGCGCCAGCAGCGGTGGGGGGCAGAACACTGAAGCTTTCTTT

j_call: TRBJ1-1
clone_size: .
d_call: .
v_call: TRBV5-1
cdr3_aa: CASSRWGASAWENTEAFF
cdr3_nt: TGCGCCAGCAGCCGATGGGGGGCCTCTGCCTGGGAGAACACTGAAGCTTTCTTT

j_call: TRBJ1-1
clone_size: .
d_call: .
v_call: TRBV19
cdr3_aa: CASSIVGGPEAFF
cdr3_nt: TGTGCCAGTAGTATAGTTGGGGGACCTGAAGCTTTCTTT

j_call: TRBJ1-5
clone_size: .
d_call: .
v_call: TRBV30
cdr3_aa: CAWSVTRGNQPQHF
cdr3_nt: TGTGCCTGGAGTGTTACCCGGGGAAATCAGCCCCAGCATTTT

j_call: TRBJ1-5
clone_size: few
d_call: .
v_call: TRBV19
cdr3_aa: CASSLITGPANQPQHF
cdr3_nt: TGTGCCAGTAGCCTCATCACCGGGCCAGCCAATCAGCCCCAGCATTTT

j_call: TRBJ2-1
clone_size: .
d_call: TRBD2
v_call: TRBV11-3
cdr3_aa: CASSLEGLGDNEQFF
cdr3_nt: TGTGCCAGCAGCTTAGAGGGACTAGGAGACAATGAGCAGTTCTTC

j_call: TRBJ2-2
clone_size: .
d_call: TRBD2
v_call: TRBV7-2
cdr3_aa: CASSSIAGAPTGELFF
cdr3_nt: TGTGCCAGCAGCTCCATAGCGGGGGCTCCCACCGGGGAGCTGTTTTTT

j_call: TRBJ2-5
clone_size: .
d_call: TRBD2
v_call: TRBV9
cdr3_aa: CASSVPTSGTGVETQYF
cdr3_nt: TGTGCCAGCAGCGTACCGACTAGCGGGACTGGGGTGGAGACCCAGTACTTC

j_call: TRBJ2-7
clone_size: .
d_call: .
v_call: TRBV5-1
cdr3_aa: CASSLVPDVDSYEQYF
cdr3_nt: TGCGCCAGCAGCTTGGTCCCGGACGTAGACTCCTACGAGCAGTACTTC

j_call: TRBJ2-1
clone_size: .
d_call: TRBD2
v_call: TRBV2
cdr3_aa: CASSQGTSGYNEQFF
cdr3_nt: TGTGCCAGCAGTCAAGGGACTAGCGGATACAATGAGCAGTTCTTC

j_call: TRBJ1-3
clone_size: .
d_call: .
v_call: TRBV19
cdr3_aa: CASSINGVPSGNTIYF
cdr3_nt: TGTGCCAGTAGTATAAACGGGGTGCCCTCTGGAAACACCATATATTTT

j_call: TRBJ2-1
clone_size: .
d_call: .
v_call: TRBV6-6
cdr3_aa: CASSPGAEGNEQFF
cdr3_nt: TGTGCCAGCAGTCCTGGAGCAGAAGGCAATGAGCAGTTCTTC

j_call: TRBJ1-5
clone_size: .
d_call: TRBD1
v_call: TRBV6-5
cdr3_aa: CASSYTGESNQPQHF
cdr3_nt: TGTGCCAGCAGTTATACAGGGGAAAGCAATCAGCCCCAGCATTTT

j_call: TRBJ1-3
clone_size: .
d_call: .
v_call: TRBV4-3
cdr3_aa: CASSQGTRESGNTIYF
cdr3_nt: TGCGCCAGCAGCCAAGGGACCCGGGAATCTGGAAACACCATATATTTT

j_call: TRBJ1-2
clone_size: .
d_call: .
v_call: TRBV6-5
cdr3_aa: CASSYSRGSYGYTF
cdr3_nt: TGTGCCAGCAGTTACTCGAGGGGCAGTTACGGCTACACCTTC

j_call: TRBJ2-7
clone_size: .
d_call: TRBD1
v_call: TRBV7-2
cdr3_aa: CASSLAPWTGAEQYF
cdr3_nt: TGTGCCAGCAGCTTAGCGCCATGGACAGGGGCCGAGCAGTACTTC

j_call: TRBJ2-3
clone_size: .
d_call: .
v_call: TRBV7-2
cdr3_aa: CASSSTSHTQYF
cdr3_nt: TGTGCCAGCAGTTCCACTTCGCATACGCAGTATTTT

j_call: TRBJ2-1
clone_size: .
d_call: .
v_call: TRBV27
cdr3_aa: CASSLTGRAGGNEQFF
cdr3_nt: TGTGCCAGCAGTCTAACAGGGCGGGCTGGAGGAAATGAGCAGTTCTTC

j_call: TRBJ2-4
clone_size: .
d_call: .
v_call: TRBV29-1
cdr3_aa: CSVGMRTGPENIQYF
cdr3_nt: TGCAGCGTTGGTATGAGGACGGGCCCCGAAAACATTCAGTACTTC

j_call: TRBJ2-3
clone_size: .
d_call: .
v_call: TRBV7-3
cdr3_aa: CASSLILTDTQYF
cdr3_nt: TGTGCCAGCAGCTTAATTCTCACAGATACGCAGTATTTT

j_call: TRBJ2-6
clone_size: .
d_call: .
v_call: TRBV19
cdr3_aa: CASSRKGGANVLTF
cdr3_nt: TGTGCCAGTAGTCGAAAAGGTGGGGCCAACGTCCTGACTTTC

j_call: TRBJ2-2
clone_size: .
d_call: .
v_call: TRBV19
cdr3_aa: CASSGQHTGELFF
cdr3_nt: TGTGCCAGTAGTGGCCAACACACCGGGGAGCTGTTTTTT

j_call: TRBJ1-5
clone_size: .
d_call: .
v_call: TRBV5-6
cdr3_aa: CASSLGGASIQPQHF
cdr3_nt: TGTGCCAGCAGCTTGGGGGGGGCATCTATTCAGCCCCAGCATTTT

j_call: TRBJ1-6
clone_size: .
d_call: .
v_call: TRBV4-3
cdr3_aa: CASSQDQGRVNSPLHF
cdr3_nt: TGCGCCAGCAGCCAAGATCAGGGCAGGGTTAATTCACCCCTCCACTTT